This T cell receptor (beta chain) is from a study of T cells in women clearing cervical HPV infection. In the study overall: Only a few women had HLA typing results available. General observations from the study: TRBV6-7 relative abundance averaged approximately 0.1% in cases and under 0.2% in controls. Combining TCR richness with V gene abundances gave roughly 0.88 AUC.

Libraries were prepared by immunoSEQ multiplex PCR; TCRdb keeps only in-frame clonotypes and omits some of them. Its listing shows over 15,000 clones. For this clone: Its antigen is currently unknown. Read sequence stops 3 residues before the CDR3 end, and the germline J gene provides the missing end.

The CDR3 extends over 16 amino acids. CDR1 is LNHDA and CDR2 is SQIVND in the germline V gene (reference sequence). This TCR derives from a woman between 18 and 69 years old with a cervical HPV16 infection that either progressed to CIN3+ or cleared (not recorded which). Sequencing was carried out using blood buffy coat. The V gene is TRBV19, the J gene TRBJ1-4; 8 bases map to TRBD1. Here the CDR3 reads CASSWGQASEANVLFF. The covered CDR3 bases are TGTGCCAGTAGTTGGGGACAGGCCTCTGAGGCCAACGTA.